This T cell receptor beta chain was recorded in a study of lymphopenia after photon versus proton radiotherapy. Measured with immunoSEQ multiplex PCR; TCRdb has only the in-frame clones, and not every one. Of 20,000 to 30,000 clones listed, roughly 80% were seen once; the top ten hold 24%. Trimming stripped 2 bases from V and 5 bases from J, with 15 bases between. This CDR3 is 15 amino acids long. Looked up from germline, CDR1 is MNHEY and CDR2 is SVGAGI. This TCR derives from a man aged 40-49 years with gastric cancer. V usage is TRBV6-5 and J usage is TRBJ2-5; perhaps D is TRBD1 or TRBD2 (5 bases each). The sample in question was peripheral blood, obtained from a patient treated with photon-based radiotherapy. Here the CDR3 DNA reads TGTGCCAGCAGTTACCCCCCGAGGGGAGAGGAGACCCAGTACTTC. Protein product: CASSYPPRGEETQYF.